The clone carrying this T cell receptor beta chain has ten or more counts. What it binds is not known. The sample belongs to a study of T cells in Graves' hyperthyroidism and ophthalmopathy. Whole-study results and caveats: Most thyroid-expanded clonotypes above 0.001 were also found in blood. Ophthalmopathy and stable hyperthyroidism were separated by a 13 V-J model. Ophthalmopathy onset followed model prediction by a median about six months.

RNA transcripts yielded amplified TCR beta CDR3 regions. Carried out on the TCR CDR3, a first-round RT-PCR used the HTBI primer set. One entry per CDR3 protein, called by TCRdb with MiXCR from the multiplex PCR reads. Altogether about 350,000 distinct CDR3 sequences are present, 15% to 20% being singletons, with the ten largest covering 15% to 19%. V dropped 2 bases and J dropped 5 bases, with 11 bases sitting between them. In germline, CDR1 is MNHEY, CDR2 SVGEGT. The CDR3 sequence is 14 residues long. The chain links TRBV6-2 or TRBV6-3 to TRBJ2-3; possibly TRBD2 for D (6 bases). The sample consisted of blood. This receptor was identified in a middle-aged woman with Graves' ophthalmopathy. The CDR3 DNA is TGTGCCAGCAGTTACGGCGGGGCCCTAGATACGCAGTATTTT. Its translation is CASSYGGALDTQYF.